The sequence of this T cell receptor (beta chain) was determined in a study of shared clonotypes between healthy human individuals. Study-level information: Each donor contributed plates that comprised three CD4 naive, three CD4 memory, two CD8 naive and one CD8 memory.

The CDR3 loop spans 14 amino acids. The germline V gene has CDR1 SGHRS and CDR2 YFSETQ. V trimming: 4 bases; J trimming: 10 bases; junction bases outside the gene matches: 9. Splitting the CD4+ cells yielded a CD45RA+ naive subset and a CD45RA-negative memory subset. Under the authors' procedure: From ImmunoSEQ came sequences covering only the junction and carrying no quality scores, so filtering differed. Produced via immunoSEQ multiplex PCR; TCRdb's table is partial and in-frame only. V, J and clone size were drawn from that table, and D and trimming were deduced from the DNA. The table includes under 1,100,000 clones, around 78% detected once.

The sample taken for sequencing was memory CD4+ T cells from PBMCs. Subset reported: CD45RA-negative fraction. This chain connects TRBV5-1 to TRBJ2-5; 11 nucleotides line up with TRBD1. This TCR came from a man aged 18 to 30 in good health. Some clones in this sample may be carry-over from other donors' samples. The CDR3 DNA follows: TGCGCCAGCAGCATGCCCGGGACAGGGGGTATCCAGTACTTC. Amino acid sequence: CASSMPGTGGIQYF.